Shown below are 21 T cell receptor beta chains from a single sample sequenced in a study of radiotherapy plus CTLA-4 blockade in lung cancer. Some clones are missing from TCRdb's copy, which holds only in-frame ones; the method was immunoSEQ multiplex PCR. The sample consists of approximately 52,000 clones, about 77% of them appearing once. Sample: peripheral blood, taken from a patient treated with radiotherapy plus ipilimumab. The receptor source for this set is a human donor with non-small cell lung cancer whose response to radiotherapy plus ipilimumab could not be evaluated.

The chain employs TRBV27 and TRBJ2-3; weak D call: TRBD2 (5 bases). The V and J ends lost 6 bases and 7 bases respectively, with 17 bases between them. The germline V gene encodes CDR1 MNHEY and CDR2 SMNVEV (reference sequence). The CDR3 loop spans 14 amino acids. As DNA, the CDR3 is TGTGCCAGCAGGCGGGTGACCCCCGGATATACGCAGTATTTT. As protein: CASRRVTPGYTQYF.

CDR3 bases: TGTGCCAGCAGTTATTTACCGGGGAACTATGGCTACACCTTC. Amino acid sequence: CASSYLPGNYGYTF. The gene calls are TRBV6-5 and TRBJ1-2; unclear D gene. With 3 bases removed from V and 2 bases from J, the gap between germline ends came to 10 bases. The germline CDR1 and CDR2 sequences are MNHEY and SVGAGI. This CDR3 comprises 14 residues.

The rearrangement links TRBV5-1 to TRBJ2-1; possibly TRBD2 for D (6 bases). This CDR3 has 15 amino acids. Trimming cost V 6 bases and J 8 bases, with 21 bases left between them. Germline V gives CDR1 SGHRS, CDR2 YFSETQ. The CDR3 sequence is CASNEAGYPEHEQFF. The CDR3 nucleotides read TGCGCCAGCAACGAGGCGGGGTACCCGGAGCATGAGCAGTTCTTC.

The V call is TRBV7-3, the J call TRBJ2-1; a weak D match, TRBD1 (5 bases). V lost 0 bases and J 0 bases, leaving 24 bases between the germline ends. CDR3 length: 21 amino acids. Germline-derived CDR1 and CDR2 are SGHTA and FQGTGA. The DNA of the CDR3 is TGTGCCAGCAGCTTAACGATTGAAGCTAGGGGTAAATCTAGCTCCTACAATGAGCAGTTCTTC. As protein: CASSLTIEARGKSSSYNEQFF.

The chain uses TRBV27 and TRBJ2-1; D is possibly TRBD1 (5 bases). Trimming pared 4 bases from V and 0 bases from J, leaving 16 bases between. Looked up from germline, CDR1 is MNHEY and CDR2 is SMNVEV (reference sequence). The CDR3 loop spans 17 amino acids. CDR3 DNA sequence: TGTGCCAGCAGTTCAGCTCTTGACAGCTACTCCTACAATGAGCAGTTCTTC. Translated, it gives CASSSALDSYSYNEQFF.

The gene calls are TRBV5-1 and TRBJ1-2, with 9 nucleotides matching TRBD1. This CDR3 is built from 19 residues. Germline V lookup: CDR1 SGHRS, CDR2 YFSETQ. The V segment lost 4 bases and the J segment 3 bases; nucleotides outside the gene matches: 19. The CDR3 sequence: CASSLGQGPVPIGDYGYTF. CDR3 in DNA: TGCGCCAGCAGCCTCGGACAGGGGCCAGTTCCAATTGGAGACTATGGCTACACCTTC. The variable domain in full, with the rest retrieved from reference TRBV5-1 and TRBJ1-2, is KAGVTQTPRYLIKTRGQQVTLSCSPISGHRSVSWYQQTPGQGLQFLFEYFSETQRNKGNFPGRFSGRQFSNSRSEMNVSTLELGDSALYLCASSLGQGPVPIGDYGYTFGSGTRLTVV.

V usage is TRBV5-6 and J usage is TRBJ2-7, with D possibly being TRBD1 (6 bases). The CDR3 is 15 residues long. Germline V gene sequence: CDR1 SGHDT, CDR2 YYEEEE. V shed 4 bases and J shed 2 bases, with 16 bases lying between them. CDR3 nucleotides: TGTGCCAGCAGCCAAATGGGACAAATCCCCTACGAGCAGTACTTC. Protein sequence: CASSQMGQIPYEQYF.

CDR3 residues: CASSGQALDTEAFF. The CDR3 region has the DNA TGTGCCAGCAGCGGACAGGCTCTGGACACTGAAGCTTTCTTT. V gene TRBV9 combines with J gene TRBJ1-1; a weak D match, TRBD1 (6 bases). The germline V gene has CDR1 SGDLS and CDR2 YYNGEE. The CDR3 sequence is 14 residues long. V was trimmed by 3 bases and J by 3 bases, leaving 12 bases between them.

This chain links TRBV5-6 with TRBJ1-6; D possibly corresponds to TRBD1 (5 bases). Between the trimmed V and J ends, which lost 3 bases and 0 bases, there was a span of 13 bases. The CDR3 has 17 residues. CDR1 SGHDT and CDR2 YYEEEE come from the germline V gene. CDR3 loop: CASSSPLTASYNSPLHF. The CDR3 DNA reads TGTGCCAGCAGCTCGCCCTTGACAGCCTCCTATAATTCACCCCTCCACTTT. Variable domain in full (rest from reference TRBV5-6 and TRBJ1-6): DAGVTQSPTHLIKTRGQQVTLRCSPKSGHDTVSWYQQALGQGPQFIFQYYEEEERQRGNFPDRFSGHQFPNYSSELNVNALLLGDSALYLCASSSPLTASYNSPLHFGNGTRLTVT.

The rearrangement joins TRBV10-3 to TRBJ2-3; 12 bases match TRBD2. V lost 2 bases to trimming and J lost 5 bases; unmatched junction nucleotides: 14. This CDR3 is built from 19 residues. Germline assignment: CDR1 ENHRY and CDR2 SYGVKD. The CDR3 is CAISETLNVLAGGLDTQYF. The CDR3 DNA is TGTGCCATCAGTGAGACCCTCAACGTACTAGCGGGGGGTTTAGATACGCAGTATTTT.

The chain combines TRBV7-2 with TRBJ1-2; D is perhaps TRBD1 (5 bases). V lost 1 base and J lost 7, with 10 bases in between. CDR3 length: 13 amino acids. CDR1 and CDR2 (germline): SGHTA, FQGNSA. Written as DNA, the CDR3 is TGTGCCAGCAGCTTAGGAGCGGGGGTTGGCTACACCTTC. Protein: CASSLGAGVGYTF. Using reference TRBV7-2 and TRBJ1-2 for the parts outside the CDR3, the full variable domain is GAGVSQSPSNKVTEKGKDVELRCDPISGHTALYWYRQSLGQGLEFLIYFQGNSAPDKSGLPSDRFSAERTGGSVSTLTIQRTQQEDSAVYLCASSLGAGVGYTFGSGTRLTVV.

The rearrangement links TRBV11-2 to TRBJ1-2; no reliable D call. The CDR3 contains 13 residues. Germline CDR1 is SGHAT and CDR2 is FQNNGV. V lost 0 bases to trimming and J lost 8 bases, with 10 bases between them. The CDR3 bases are TGTGCCAGCAGCTTAGAGGCCACCCCCGGCTACACCTTC. Translation gives CASSLEATPGYTF.

The chain employs TRBV7-6 and TRBJ2-3; D perhaps matches TRBD2 (6 bases). The CDR3 extends over 20 amino acids. Germline V gene sequence: CDR1 SGHVS, CDR2 FNYEAQ. V was cut by 3 bases and J by 1 base, with 26 bases left in between. In DNA form, the CDR3 reads TGTGCCAGCAGCTTGAATGGGGCGGGATTGGGGACTCGTGGCACAGATACGCAGTATTTT. It translates to CASSLNGAGLGTRGTDTQYF.

The chain is built from TRBV5-8 and TRBJ1-2; possible D gene TRBD1, 5 bases. Trimming cost V 4 bases and J 3 bases, with 22 bases left between them. The germline gives CDR1 SGHTS, CDR2 YDEGEE. This CDR3 is 17 amino acids long. The CDR3 is CASSPGHLEGPYYGYTF. CDR3 in DNA: TGTGCCAGCAGCCCCGGGCACTTGGAGGGGCCGTACTATGGCTACACCTTC.

This clone was seen a few times. The chain has TRBV15 and TRBJ2-5, with TRBD2 matching 7 bases. CDR1 LNHNV and CDR2 YYDKDF come from the germline V gene (reference sequence). Unmatched junction bases numbered 1, after V lost 0 bases and J lost 3 bases. The CDR3 has 14 residues. In DNA, the CDR3 is TGTGCCACCAGCAGAGATCGGGGGGAAGAGACCCAGTACTTC. Translating gives CATSRDRGEETQYF.

The chain uses TRBV19 and TRBJ2-1, with 8 bases that match TRBD2. Losses at the gene ends were 5 bases for V and 6 bases for J; bases not matched to a gene: 6. Germline V gene lookup returns CDR1 LNHDA and CDR2 SQIVND (reference sequence). The CDR3 sequence is 14 residues long. The CDR3, as DNA: TGTGCCAGTAGTGTCCCCGGGGGGGGCAATGAGCAGTTCTTC. It codes for CASSVPGGGNEQFF.

This clone was detected only a few times. The chain links TRBV18 to TRBJ1-5, with D possibly matching TRBD1 (6 bases). Germline V gene data show CDR1 as KGHSH and CDR2 as LQKENI. The CDR3 is made up of 13 amino acids. Trimming removed 2 bases at V and 5 bases at J, with 7 bases between. The CDR3 bases are TGTGCCAGCTCACCAGGGGGCGATCAGCCCCAGCATTTT. It yields the protein CASSPGGDQPQHF.

The chain couples TRBV30 to TRBJ1-2; possible D gene TRBD1, 6 bases. The V gene's germline CDR1 is GTSNPN and CDR2 SVGIG (reference sequence). V dropped 3 bases and J dropped 3 bases, with 11 bases sitting between them. This CDR3 spans 13 amino acids. For the CDR3, the DNA is TGTGCCTGGAGCTCACAGGGATACTATGGCTACACCTTC. Translating gives CAWSSQGYYGYTF.

J is TRBJ2-1 and V is TRBV7-2, with 9 bases matching TRBD2. This CDR3 spans 12 amino acids. With V trimmed by 5 bases and J by 8 bases, 1 base remained unmatched. Germline CDR1 is SGHTA and CDR2 is FQGNSA. The CDR3 nucleotides read TGTGCCAGCAGCCAGCGGGGGGATGAGCAGTTCTTC. It is translated as CASSQRGDEQFF.

V and J are TRBV5-1 and TRBJ2-7, with a weak D call TRBD2 (6 bases). CDR3 length: 14 amino acids. V lost 3 bases to trimming and J lost 3 bases, with 13 bases between them. CDR1 is SGHRS and CDR2 is YFSETQ in the germline V gene. CDR3 nucleotides: TGCGCCAGCAGCTGGAGCCGGGGGAACTACGAGCAGTACTTC. Its protein product is CASSWSRGNYEQYF.

This clone was counted only a few times. The chain couples TRBV28 to TRBJ2-7; the D gene is possibly TRBD2 (5 bases). V was cut by 7 bases and J by 5 bases, with 21 bases left in between. The CDR3 is 15 amino acids. Germline V gene data show CDR1 as MDHEN and CDR2 as SYDVKM. The CDR3 coding sequence is TGTGCCAGCAAATCGTACACCCCGGGATCACACGAGCAGTACTTC. As protein: CASKSYTPGSHEQYF. The entire variable domain, with the rest obtained from reference TRBV28 and TRBJ2-7, is as follows: DVKVTQSSRYLVKRTGEKVFLECVQDMDHENMFWYRQDPGLGLRLIYFSYDVKMKEKGDIPEGYSVSREKKERFSLILESASTNQTSMYLCASKSYTPGSHEQYFGPGTRLTVT.